Listed below are T cell receptor beta chains from one sample, sequenced in a study of cytomegalovirus exposure and HLA in healthy donors. Sequencing used immunoSEQ multiplex PCR; TCRdb keeps in-frame clones, though not all of them. The sample data list more than 55,000 clones. The material sequenced was PBMCs. These receptors originate from a woman aged 40-49 years in good health and CMV-seropositive. The CDR3 runs from the conserved cysteine through the conserved F or W. D genes are given only for firm matches. For some rows the clone size is stated as once, few or many, or as a class when expanded; others skip it.

v_call: TRBV7-7; j_call: TRBJ2-7; d_call: TRBD1; clone_size: .; cdr3_nt: TGTGCCAGCAGCTTAAGGACAGGGGGCTACTACGAGCAGTACTTC; cdr3_aa: CASSLRTGGYYEQYF
v_call: TRBV12-5; j_call: TRBJ2-2; d_call: TRBD2; clone_size: .; cdr3_nt: TGTGCTAGTGCCAGGAGTCGAGGACTAGCGGGGGGGTCGAACACCGGGGAGCTGTTTTTT; cdr3_aa: CASARSRGLAGGSNTGELFF
v_call: TRBV10-1; j_call: TRBJ1-2; d_call: TRBD1; clone_size: .; cdr3_nt: TGCGCCAGCAGTGAGTCGGACAGGAAAGCTAACTATGGCTACACCTTC; cdr3_aa: CASSESDRKANYGYTF
v_call: TRBV29-1; j_call: TRBJ1-5; d_call: .; clone_size: .; cdr3_nt: TGCAGCGTTGGGCAAACGCTCAATCAGCCCCAGCATTTT; cdr3_aa: CSVGQTLNQPQHF
v_call: TRBV6-1; j_call: TRBJ2-3; d_call: TRBD1; clone_size: .; cdr3_nt: TGTGCCAGCAGCCCGACAGGGGGGACAGATACGCAGTATTTT; cdr3_aa: CASSPTGGTDTQYF
v_call: TRBV2; j_call: TRBJ2-3; d_call: TRBD2; clone_size: .; cdr3_nt: TGTGCCAGCAGTGATCCGACTAGCGGAAGCACAGATACGCAGTATTTT; cdr3_aa: CASSDPTSGSTDTQYF
v_call: TRBV5-1; j_call: TRBJ2-5; d_call: .; clone_size: .; cdr3_nt: TGCGCCAGCAGCTTTAACGGGGAAGAGACCCAGTACTTC; cdr3_aa: CASSFNGEETQYF
v_call: TRBV7-6; j_call: TRBJ2-7; d_call: .; clone_size: .; cdr3_nt: TGTGCCAGCAGCTTAAGGGGACTGAACTCCTACGAGCAGTACTTC; cdr3_aa: CASSLRGLNSYEQYF
v_call: TRBV19; j_call: TRBJ1-1; d_call: .; clone_size: .; cdr3_nt: TGTGCCAGTAGAGACAGTCCGGTGAACACTGAAGCTTTCTTT; cdr3_aa: CASRDSPVNTEAFF
v_call: TRBV28; j_call: TRBJ2-1; d_call: TRBD1; clone_size: .; cdr3_nt: TGTGCCAGCAGGTCCGGGACAGGGAACAATGAGCAGTTCTTC; cdr3_aa: CASRSGTGNNEQFF
v_call: TRBV7-2; j_call: TRBJ1-2; d_call: .; clone_size: .; cdr3_nt: TGTGCCAGCAGACCGACAGGCTATTATGGCTACACCTTC; cdr3_aa: CASRPTGYYGYTF
v_call: TRBV18; j_call: TRBJ2-2; d_call: .; clone_size: .; cdr3_nt: TGTGCCAGCTCACCACCCGAACAAGGGGGTACCGGGGAGCTGTTTTTT; cdr3_aa: CASSPPEQGGTGELFF
v_call: TRBV4-3; j_call: TRBJ1-2; d_call: TRBD1; clone_size: .; cdr3_nt: TGCGCCAGCAGCCCCGGACAGGCCCTTAACTATGGCTACACCTTC; cdr3_aa: CASSPGQALNYGYTF
v_call: TRBV6-4; j_call: TRBJ2-3; d_call: TRBD1; clone_size: .; cdr3_nt: TGTGCCAGCAGTGATGTCACAGGGGGAGGTACGCAGTATTTT; cdr3_aa: CASSDVTGGGTQYF
v_call: TRBV28; j_call: TRBJ2-5; d_call: TRBD1; clone_size: .; cdr3_nt: TGTGCCAGCAGCCGGACAGGGGGACAAGAGACCCAGTACTTC; cdr3_aa: CASSRTGGQETQYF
v_call: TRBV6-5; j_call: TRBJ2-1; d_call: TRBD1; clone_size: .; cdr3_nt: TGTGCCAGCAGCCCTGACAGGGAGAACGGTGAGCAGTTCTTC; cdr3_aa: CASSPDRENGEQFF
v_call: TRBV30; j_call: TRBJ2-7; d_call: .; clone_size: .; cdr3_nt: TGTGCCTGGAGGCAAGCAGGGAACGTTTTTTCCTACGAGCAGTACTTC; cdr3_aa: CAWRQAGNVFSYEQYF
v_call: TRBV5-4; j_call: TRBJ1-6; d_call: TRBD1; clone_size: .; cdr3_nt: TGTGCCAGCAGCTTGGTCTCAGGGGGCGAGAATTCACCCCTCCACTTT; cdr3_aa: CASSLVSGGENSPLHF
v_call: TRBV7-9; j_call: TRBJ1-4; d_call: .; clone_size: medium-sized; cdr3_nt: TGTGCCAGCAGCAACAAAGATAATGAAAAACTGTTTTTT; cdr3_aa: CASSNKDNEKLFF
v_call: TRBV18; j_call: TRBJ2-3; d_call: .; clone_size: .; cdr3_nt: TGTGCCAGCTCTCTATCTATCCGAGATACGCAGTATTTT; cdr3_aa: CASSLSIRDTQYF
v_call: TRBV5-4; j_call: TRBJ2-1; d_call: TRBD2; clone_size: .; cdr3_nt: TGTGCCAGCAGCTTGGGGACTAGTTGGGGCGATGAGCAGTTCTTC; cdr3_aa: CASSLGTSWGDEQFF
v_call: TRBV15; j_call: TRBJ2-3; d_call: TRBD1; clone_size: .; cdr3_nt: TGTGCCACCAGCGACTCTGACAGGGGACGCGCAGATACGCAGTATTTT; cdr3_aa: CATSDSDRGRADTQYF
v_call: TRBV5-6; j_call: TRBJ1-6; d_call: .; clone_size: .; cdr3_nt: TGTGCCAGCAGCTCAGCGACTGATTCACCCCTCCACTTT; cdr3_aa: CASSSATDSPLHF
v_call: TRBV6-6; j_call: TRBJ1-3; d_call: .; clone_size: .; cdr3_nt: TGTGCCAGCGCTCCAACACGGGACATCTCTGGAAACACCATATATTTT; cdr3_aa: CASAPTRDISGNTIYF
v_call: TRBV5-5; j_call: TRBJ2-3; d_call: TRBD1; clone_size: .; cdr3_nt: TGTGCCAGCAGCCCGGGACAGGGGTTAGATACGCAGTATTTT; cdr3_aa: CASSPGQGLDTQYF
v_call: TRBV27; j_call: TRBJ2-1; d_call: TRBD2; clone_size: .; cdr3_nt: TGTGCCAGCAGCCCGAGACTAGCGGGAGGGGGGGAAGAGCAGTTCTTC; cdr3_aa: CASSPRLAGGGEEQFF
v_call: TRBV5-3; j_call: TRBJ2-1; d_call: .; clone_size: .; cdr3_nt: TGTGCCAGAGGGATTGTTGGGCGCACTAGCTCCTACAATGAGCAGTTCTTC; cdr3_aa: CARGIVGRTSSYNEQFF
v_call: TRBV28; j_call: TRBJ1-5; d_call: .; clone_size: .; cdr3_nt: TGTGCCAGTGTCACGAGGCAACAGCCCCAGCATTTT; cdr3_aa: CASVTRQQPQHF
v_call: TRBV11-2; j_call: TRBJ1-2; d_call: TRBD1; clone_size: .; cdr3_nt: TGTGCCAGCAGCTTAGATGGGGGGACAGGGGGCTATGGCTACACCTTC; cdr3_aa: CASSLDGGTGGYGYTF
v_call: TRBV13; j_call: TRBJ2-3; d_call: .; clone_size: .; cdr3_nt: TGTGCCAGCAGCTCTCGACAGACATGGGATACGCAGTATTTT; cdr3_aa: CASSSRQTWDTQYF
v_call: TRBV27; j_call: TRBJ2-6; d_call: TRBD2; clone_size: .; cdr3_nt: TGTGCCAGCAGTTTTAGGGTAGCGGGAGAGTATCGCCCCTCTGGGGCCAACGTCCTGACTTTC; cdr3_aa: CASSFRVAGEYRPSGANVLTF
v_call: TRBV11-3; j_call: TRBJ2-7; d_call: .; clone_size: .; cdr3_nt: TGTGCCAGCAGCTTAGGGCCCCCCCCAGCCTACGAGCAGTACTTC; cdr3_aa: CASSLGPPPAYEQYF
v_call: TRBV10-3; j_call: TRBJ2-2; d_call: TRBD2; clone_size: .; cdr3_nt: TGTGCCACCCTCTCTTTGGGACTAGCGGGGGCCCCGAACACCGGGGAGCTGTTTTTT; cdr3_aa: CATLSLGLAGAPNTGELFF
v_call: TRBV7-6; j_call: TRBJ1-4; d_call: TRBD1; clone_size: .; cdr3_nt: TGTGCCAGCAGCTCGGGACAGGGATTTGTAAAACTGTTTTTT; cdr3_aa: CASSSGQGFVKLFF
v_call: TRBV18; j_call: TRBJ1-2; d_call: TRBD1; clone_size: .; cdr3_nt: TGTGCCAGCTCACCCTTTACTGACAGGGACTACACCTTC; cdr3_aa: CASSPFTDRDYTF
v_call: TRBV28; j_call: TRBJ1-1; d_call: .; clone_size: .; cdr3_nt: TGTGCCAGCAGTTGGGGACAAATTGAAGCTTTCTTT; cdr3_aa: CASSWGQIEAFF
v_call: TRBV2; j_call: TRBJ2-5; d_call: .; clone_size: .; cdr3_nt: TGTGCCAGCAGCAGGGAACAAGAGACCCAGTACTTC; cdr3_aa: CASSREQETQYF
v_call: TRBV5-1; j_call: TRBJ1-3; d_call: TRBD1; clone_size: .; cdr3_nt: TGCGCCAGCAGCCCAGACAGGGAACCTGGAAACACCATATATTTT; cdr3_aa: CASSPDREPGNTIYF
v_call: TRBV4-1; j_call: TRBJ2-5; d_call: .; clone_size: .; cdr3_nt: TGCGCCAGCAGCCAAGATCTAGGCACGCCTGGGGAGACCCAGTACTTC; cdr3_aa: CASSQDLGTPGETQYF
v_call: TRBV2; j_call: TRBJ1-1; d_call: TRBD1; clone_size: .; cdr3_nt: TGTGCCAGCAGTGCCCTTACGACAGGGTCCACTGAAGCTTTCTTT; cdr3_aa: CASSALTTGSTEAFF
v_call: TRBV7-2; j_call: TRBJ1-2; d_call: .; clone_size: .; cdr3_nt: TGTGCCAGCAGCTTACAGGGAATGGGCGACTATGGCTACACCTTC; cdr3_aa: CASSLQGMGDYGYTF